This record concerns one TCR beta chain sequence. Its antigen remains unidentified. The PCR contained 60 Vbeta and 13 Jbeta primers. Repertoires were generated with immunoSEQ multiplex PCR, while TCRdb's copy carries only in-frame clones and drops some. The top ten clones hold over 1.5% of a sample with about 140,000 clones, around three fifths of them seen once. The data belong to a study of cytomegalovirus exposure and HLA in healthy donors. General study points: A prior analysis recorded that most TCR beta V segments were productive about 87% or about 30% of the time.

Germline CDR1 SGDLS, CDR2 YYNGEE. The CDR3 extends over 17 amino acids. Trimming pared 7 bases from V and 7 bases from J, leaving 29 bases between. What was sequenced was PBMCs. This clonotype originated in a male donor in good health and CMV-seronegative. This rearrangement joins TRBV9 to TRBJ1-2; tentative D call: TRBD1 (5 bases). CDR3 nucleotide sequence: TGTGCCAGCGGCGAACTACCCCGGGGCGGGGCAGCACGTGGCTACACCTTC. Residues: CASGELPRGGAARGYTF.